This T cell receptor beta chain was sequenced for a study of cytomegalovirus exposure and HLA in healthy donors. The PCR had 60 Vbeta and 13 Jbeta primers. Sequenced by immunoSEQ multiplex PCR; TCRdb stores in-frame clones only, minus some. Of roughly 100,000 clones listed, about three quarters are singletons. V gave up 6 bases and J gave up 7 bases; unmatched junction bases: 7. The length of the CDR3 is 13 residues. Germline CDR1 and CDR2: MNHNS and SASEGT. In the case of this clone: Its antigen is unknown.

Notes on the study in general: Owing to their indistinguishability, certain V segments, notably TRBV6-2 and TRBV6-3, were excluded.

V usage is TRBV6-1 and J usage is TRBJ2-7; 9 nucleotides match TRBD1. Specimen: PBMCs. This clonotype originated in a woman under 30 in good health and CMV-seropositive. The DNA of the CDR3 is TGTGCCAGCAGCCAGAACAGGGGGCAGGAGCAGTACTTC. Translating it yields CASSQNRGQEQYF.